These 8 T cell receptor beta chains were all obtained from the same sample, sequenced in a study of T-cell reconstitution after alpha-beta-depleted transplantation in children. Construction of the TCRbeta library involved unique molecular identifiers. A single record per CDR3 protein comes from TCRdb applying MiXCR to the PCR reads. The data contain hundreds of thousands of distinct CDR3 sequences, 15% to 20% of them singletons. The source material was PBMCs from the stem cell graft donor, sampled from the stem cell graft. These TCRs come from a human donor who donated a stem cell graft to a child with acute lymphoblastic leukemia.

A few counts support this clonotype. This sequence joins TRBV7-8 and TRBJ1-6; D is undetermined. Germline values: CDR1 SGHVS, CDR2 FQNEAQ. The CDR3 is made up of 16 amino acids. V dropped 3 bases and J dropped 2 bases, with 11 bases sitting between them. CDR3 loop: CASSLGPLTYNSPLHF. CDR3 in DNA: TGTGCCAGCAGCTTGGGCCCCTTGACCTATAATTCACCCCTCCACTTT. Full variable domain (remainder filled in from reference TRBV7-8 and TRBJ1-6): GAGVSQSPRYKVAKRGQDVALRCDPISGHVSLFWYQQALGQGPEFLTYFQNEAQLDKSGLPSDRFFAERPEGSVSTLKIQRTQQEDSAVYLCASSLGPLTYNSPLHFGNGTRLTVT.

The chain combines TRBV20-1 with TRBJ2-1, with 11 bases identical to TRBD2. CDR3 size: 17 residues. Trimming removed 0 bases from V and 0 bases from J; junction bases left unmatched: 4. Germline CDR1 is DFQATT and CDR2 is SNEGSKA (reference sequence). The DNA of the CDR3 is TGCAGTGCTAGAGATGCTAGCGGGAGGCACTCCTACAATGAGCAGTTCTTC. It is translated as CSARDASGRHSYNEQFF.

Only a few counts were recorded for this clonotype. The J gene is TRBJ1-1, the V gene TRBV15; no clear D. Germline V lookup: CDR1 LNHNV, CDR2 YYDKDF (reference sequence). V dropped 0 bases and J dropped 3 bases, with 17 bases sitting between them. There are 17 residues in the CDR3. CDR3 in amino acids: CATSRDESRLEDTEAFF. In nucleotides, the CDR3 is TGTGCCACCAGCAGAGATGAGTCGAGACTGGAGGACACTGAAGCTTTCTTT.

The gene calls are TRBV27 and TRBJ2-1; 7 nucleotides agree with TRBD1. Germline V lookup: CDR1 MNHEY, CDR2 SMNVEV (reference sequence). Trimming cost V 5 bases and J 9 bases; bases outside gene matches: 13. This CDR3 is 15 amino acids long. DNA of the CDR3: TGTGCCAGCAGTAGCTTGGACAGGCCCCCCGGTGAGCAGTTCTTC. The encoded protein is CASSSLDRPPGEQFF.

The rearrangement uses TRBV2 and TRBJ2-3; 9 bases align to TRBD1. The germline CDR1 and CDR2 sequences are SNHLY and FYNNEI. The length of the CDR3 is 17 residues. V lost 5 bases to trimming and J lost 2 bases; unmatched junction nucleotides: 11. The CDR3 spells CASSQFGQGTTTDTQYF. The CDR3 DNA follows: TGTGCCAGCAGTCAATTCGGACAGGGGACCACCACAGATACGCAGTATTTT.

The table lists this clonotype with a few counts. V is TRBV5-6 and J is TRBJ2-7; 9 bases match TRBD2. Germline CDR1 reads SGHDT; CDR2 reads YYEEEE. With V trimmed by 4 bases and J by 0 bases, 8 bases remained unmatched. The CDR3 has 16 amino acids. The CDR3 DNA reads TGTGCCAGCAGCGTGAGACTAGCGGCTAGCTCCTACGAGCAGTACTTC. Protein product: CASSVRLAASSYEQYF.

The V call is TRBV12-3 or TRBV12-4, the J call TRBJ2-2; TRBD2 aligns across 12 bases. CDR3 length: 19 amino acids. The V gene end was trimmed by 5 bases and the J gene end by 4 bases; junction bases not matched to a gene: 14. This CDR3 is CASSPNHLAGGPGTGELFF. The DNA for the CDR3 is TGTGCCAGCAGTCCAAACCACCTAGCGGGAGGGCCGGGCACCGGGGAGCTGTTTTTT.

The V call is TRBV15, the J call TRBJ2-3; D gene unclear. Trimming stripped 0 bases from V and 6 bases from J, with 10 bases between. The CDR3 consists of 14 residues. CDR1 LNHNV and CDR2 YYDKDF come from the germline V gene (reference sequence). CDR3 coding DNA: TGTGCCACCAGCAGAGATCAGGCATCGGATACGCAGTATTTT. This gives the protein CATSRDQASDTQYF.